The 22 T cell receptor beta chains below come from one sample, sequenced in a study of regulatory T cells in long-lasting Graves disease (dated by TCRdb to about 2021). The time point label on this specimen signifies: newly diagnosed GD, antithyroid drugs for less than 3 months. For both TCR sequencing and RNA sequencing, RNA was extracted from PBMCs in TRIzol. The library was obtained by multiplex PCR. TCRdb shows the sequencer as Illumina HiSeq 4000. CDR3 regions were amplified by Arm-PCR with iRepertoire HTBI primers to construct TCR beta libraries. Clones were called with MiXCR by TCRdb after fastp trimmed the public reads at Q25, and only in-frame beta chains were retained. Every entry covers one CDR3 protein and lists the most common genes and DNA from its rows. In all, the sample holds approximately 440,000 distinct CDR3 sequences, and 16% of those were seen once. Of the sample, 12% falls within the top ten clones.

These sequences were also reported in another study, on T cells in Graves' hyperthyroidism and ophthalmopathy.

Sequenced here: peripheral blood mononuclear cells (PBMCs), sampled at new diagnosis, from a patient treated with antithyroid drugs. These receptors were taken from a man aged 35 to 55 with Graves disease. Donor details come from another sample of the same person, matched by shared clones.

This clonotype was recorded a few times. This chain links TRBV20-1 with TRBJ1-2, with D perhaps matching TRBD1 (6 bases). CDR1 is DFQATT and CDR2 is SNEGSKA in the germline V gene (reference sequence). Trimming removed 0 bases from V and 5 bases from J, with 10 bases in between. The CDR3 sequence is 13 residues long. The CDR3 protein is CSARDDTGYGYTF. For the CDR3, the DNA is TGCAGTGCTAGAGATGACACAGGGTATGGCTACACCTTC.

This chain links TRBV24-1 with TRBJ1-1; possibly TRBD1 for D (5 bases). Trimming left V 9 bases short and J 4 bases short, with 20 bases between. This CDR3 has 15 residues. CDR1 and CDR2 from the germline V gene are KGHDR and SFDVKD. The CDR3 sequence is CATAAAGSVSTEAFF. CDR3 DNA sequence: TGTGCCACCGCCGCCGCAGGGTCGGTTAGCACTGAAGCTTTCTTT.

The chain employs TRBV4-1 and TRBJ2-3; D gene ambiguous. This CDR3 region has 17 residues. Germline loops: CDR1 MGHRA, CDR2 YSYEKL. Trimming left V 2 bases short and J 3 bases short, with 18 bases between. The CDR3 nucleotides read TGCGCCAGCAGCCAATGGCCCCCAGGATCGAATACAGATACGCAGTATTTT. This translates into CASSQWPPGSNTDTQYF.

For this clonotype: Given a much more abundant clone one base away, this may be a read error. This chain joins TRBV20-1 and TRBJ2-7; D gene unclear. CDR3 length: 14 amino acids. Germline lookup yields CDR1 DFQATT and CDR2 SNEGSKA (reference sequence). Trimming removed 5 bases at V and 7 bases at J, with 21 bases between. The chain's CDR3 is CSAPILVSYNEQYF. The CDR3 nucleotides read TGCAGTGCTCCAATTCTAGTCTCCTACAATGAGCAGTACTTC.

The chain is built from TRBV7-9 and TRBJ2-3, with no clear D. V dropped 5 bases and J dropped 5 bases, with 26 bases sitting between them. The CDR3 is 18 amino acids. Germline V gene sequence: CDR1 SEHNR, CDR2 FQNEAQ (reference sequence). The CDR3 region is CASSAPTPGSLLEDTQYF. In DNA, the CDR3 is TGTGCCAGCAGCGCGCCTACTCCGGGCTCTTTATTAGAAGATACGCAGTATTTT.

This clonotype was recorded at least ten times. The rearrangement links TRBV28 to TRBJ1-6; D is perhaps TRBD1 (6 bases). This CDR3 has 15 amino acids. Germline V gene sequence: CDR1 MDHEN, CDR2 SYDVKM. Trimming removed 4 bases at V and 7 bases at J, with 14 bases between. In DNA, the CDR3 is TGTGCCAGCAGTTCCGGACAGTTAATCAATTCACCCCTCCACTTT. Its translation is CASSSGQLINSPLHF.

This chain connects TRBV27 to TRBJ2-7; 10 positions agree with TRBD2. The ends lost 3 bases at V and 6 bases at J; junction bases unmatched: 8. CDR3 length: 15 amino acids. CDR1 is MNHEY and CDR2 is SMNVEV in the germline V gene (reference sequence). CDR3 sequence (DNA): TGTGCCAGCAGTTTGGAAGCGGGAGGGCCGGGCGAGCAGTACTTC. It codes for CASSLEAGGPGEQYF.

Notes on this clonotype: This may be a read error: a much more frequent sequence differs by one nucleotide. V usage is TRBV6-1 and J usage is TRBJ2-3; possible D gene TRBD2, 5 bases. This CDR3 has 15 amino acids. The V gene's germline CDR1 is MNHNS and CDR2 SASEGT. The V gene lost 6 bases and the J gene lost 4 bases, with 17 bases spanning the gap. Written as DNA, the CDR3 is TGTGCCAGCAGCATTAGCGAGAGGGCCCCAGATACGCAGTATTTT. This gives the protein CASSISERAPDTQYF.

This clonotype was found many times. The chain has TRBV27 and TRBJ2-1, with 7 bases identical to TRBD2. Trimming cost V 1 base and J 6 bases; bases outside gene matches: 6. The CDR3 sequence is 15 residues long. From germline, CDR1 is MNHEY and CDR2 SMNVEV (reference sequence). The CDR3 loop is CASSLWAGVPNEQFF. CDR3 DNA sequence: TGTGCCAGCAGTTTATGGGCGGGAGTCCCCAATGAGCAGTTCTTC.

This chain uses TRBV5-4 with TRBJ1-6; D remains unclear. The germline gives CDR1 SGHNT, CDR2 YYREEE (reference sequence). V lost 3 bases to trimming and J lost 14 bases, with 21 bases between them. This CDR3 is built from 15 residues. CDR3: CASSSSAVSLEALHF. For the CDR3, the DNA is TGTGCCAGCAGCTCTTCGGCGGTCAGCCTGGAAGCCCTCCACTTT.

The J gene is TRBJ2-1, the V gene TRBV2; 9 bases align to TRBD1. V shed 7 bases, J shed 2 bases, and the junction held 6 bases outside the gene matches. The CDR3 runs 15 residues. The V gene's germline CDR1 is SNHLY and CDR2 FYNNEI. The CDR3 sequence: CASIGGTGPYNEQFF. The CDR3 bases are TGTGCCAGCATTGGGGGGACAGGGCCCTACAATGAGCAGTTCTTC.

Note on this clonotype: A much larger clone is a single base away; this may be a read error. The chain couples TRBV5-6 to TRBJ2-1; 12 positions match TRBD2. Losses at the gene ends were 4 bases for V and 6 bases for J; bases not matched to a gene: 8. The germline V gene has CDR1 SGHDT and CDR2 YYEEEE. The CDR3 totals 16 residues. The CDR3 DNA follows: TGTGCCAGCAGCGCTAGCGGGAGGGCCGTCGTCAATGAGCAGTTCTTC. Its protein product is CASSASGRAVVNEQFF.

As DNA, the CDR3 is TGTGCCAGCACTTTGGGTACAGGGGGGACTTTCGAGCAGTACTTC. It translates to CASTLGTGGTFEQYF. This chain joins TRBV28 and TRBJ2-7; TRBD1 agrees at 8 bases. Germline V gene sequence: CDR1 MDHEN, CDR2 SYDVKM. Losses at the gene ends were 7 bases for V and 6 bases for J; bases not matched to a gene: 14. The CDR3 has 15 amino acids. Full variable domain (rest looked up from reference TRBV28 and TRBJ2-7): DVKVTQSSRYLVKRTGEKVFLECVQDMDHENMFWYRQDPGLGLRLIYFSYDVKMKEKGDIPEGYSVSREKKERFSLILESASTNQTSMYLCASTLGTGGTFEQYFGPGTRLTVT.

As to this clonotype: Just one base apart from a much larger clone, this may be a read error. V and J are TRBV4-2 and TRBJ2-2; 7 bases align to TRBD1. V dropped 5 bases and J dropped 0; count of bases not matched to a gene: 3. The CDR3 contains 15 residues. Germline V CDR1 and CDR2: LGHNA, YNFKEQ. CDR3 in DNA: TGTGCCAGCAGCTTCGGGACAGCGAACACCGGGGAGCTGTTTTTT. This sequence encodes CASSFGTANTGELFF.

Points on this clonotype: A much bigger clone sits one base away, suggesting this may be a read error. The chain combines TRBV11-2 with TRBJ2-2; the match to TRBD1 covers 7 bases. Germline CDR1 reads SGHAT; CDR2 reads FQNNGV. The CDR3 consists of 16 residues. CDR3 sequence reads: CASSSLRGRIIGEPFF. The CDR3, as DNA: TGTGCCAGCAGCTCTCTGAGGGGGCGCATTATCGGGGAGCCGTTTTTT. The whole variable domain, filled in from reference TRBV11-2 and TRBJ2-2, reads EAGVAQSPRYKIIEKRQSVAFWCNPISGHATLYWYQQILGQGPKLLIQFQNNGVVDDSQLPKDRFSAERLKGVDSTLKIQPAKLEDSAVYLCASSSLRGRIIGEPFFGEGSRLTVL.

As for this clonotype: A read error may be the cause here, since a much bigger clone is one base away. The V call is TRBV24-1, the J call TRBJ2-1; 11 positions match TRBD1. Germline V lookup: CDR1 KGHDR, CDR2 SFDVKD. The length of the CDR3 is 19 residues. CDR3 in amino acids: CAASAWTGGLGSSYNEQFF. The CDR3 coding sequence is TGTGCCGCCAGTGCTTGGACAGGGGGCCTAGGAAGCTCCTACAATGAGCAGTTCTTC.

Ten or more counts support this clonotype. The V call is TRBV12-3 or TRBV12-4, the J call TRBJ1-1, with TRBD1 as a possible D gene (5 bases). Between the trimmed V and J ends, which lost 8 bases and 4 bases, there was a span of 17 bases. The CDR3 is made up of 14 amino acids. The CDR3 loop is CASCRLGDRTEAFF. The DNA of the CDR3 is TGTGCCAGCTGCCGTCTCGGGGACCGCACTGAAGCTTTCTTT.

This clonotype came up many times. This sequence joins TRBV6-1 and TRBJ2-1; 14 bases map to TRBD2. This CDR3 has 16 amino acids. Per germline, CDR1 MNHNS and CDR2 SASEGT. V lost 5 bases to trimming and J lost 2 bases; unmatched junction nucleotides: 2. The CDR3 reads CASSKTSGRAYNEQFF. CDR3 DNA sequence: TGTGCCAGCAGTAAGACTAGCGGGAGGGCCTACAATGAGCAGTTCTTC.

This clonotype was detected only a few times. J is TRBJ1-3 and V is TRBV20-1; TRBD1 is a possible D gene (6 bases). CDR1 and CDR2 (germline): DFQATT, SNEGSKA (reference sequence). CDR3 length: 15 residues. Between the trimmed V and J ends, which lost 3 bases and 2 bases, there was a span of 14 bases. CDR3 in amino acids: CSASRGGAAGNTIYF. CDR3 coding DNA: TGCAGTGCTAGTCGCGGGGGCGCTGCTGGAAACACCATATATTTT.

This clonotype was counted between two and nine times. The chain uses TRBV7-9 and TRBJ1-5; D uncertain. V lost 2 bases, J lost 9 bases, and 8 bases lay in between. CDR1 is SEHNR and CDR2 is FQNEAQ in the germline V gene (reference sequence). This CDR3 has 12 residues. CDR3 DNA sequence: TGTGCCAGCAGCTTAAACTATCGGCCCCAGCATTTT. Amino acid sequence: CASSLNYRPQHF.

This clonotype was counted a few times. This chain joins TRBV28 and TRBJ2-7, with a possible D match to TRBD2 (5 bases). Trimming took 3 bases from V and 5 from J, leaving 17 bases between them. CDR3 length: 15 residues. Germline V gene lookup returns CDR1 MDHEN and CDR2 SYDVKM. The CDR3 bases are TGTGCCAGCAGTTTGAACGGTGCGGGTGTAGACGAGCAGTACTTC. Its protein product is CASSLNGAGVDEQYF.

The V gene is TRBV6-5, the J gene TRBJ1-3, with a tentative D call TRBD1 (5 bases). Trimming cost V 0 bases and J 7 bases, with 16 bases left between them. CDR1 MNHEY and CDR2 SVGAGI come from the germline V gene. This CDR3 is 16 amino acids long. This CDR3 reads CASSYSPGTIGNTIYF. Written as DNA, the CDR3 is TGTGCCAGCAGTTACTCCCCCGGGACCATAGGGAACACCATATATTTT.